Presented here are 12 T cell receptor beta chains from one specimen sequenced in a study of control samples from healthy donors and cancer patients. Some clones are missing from TCRdb's copy, which holds only in-frame ones; the method was immunoSEQ multiplex PCR. Of about 120,000 clones listed, roughly 89% were seen once; the top ten hold 12%. Sequencing input: blood. The receptors shown here come from a man younger than 40 in good health.

This clone was recorded only once. The chain employs TRBV4-2 and TRBJ2-7, with TRBD1 matching 7 bases. Losses at the gene ends were 0 bases for V and 0 bases for J; bases not matched to a gene: 8. This CDR3 has 17 amino acids. In germline, CDR1 is LGHNA, CDR2 YNFKEQ. CDR3 sequence reads: CASSQEKGTAYSYEQYF. The CDR3 DNA reads TGTGCCAGCAGCCAAGAGAAAGGGACAGCCTACTCCTACGAGCAGTACTTC.

The chain couples TRBV29-1 to TRBJ2-7; 10 bases agree with TRBD1. CDR1 is SQVTM, CDR2 ANQGSEA, per germline. This CDR3 has 13 amino acids. The V segment lost 7 bases and the J segment 6 bases; nucleotides outside the gene matches: 9. For the CDR3, the DNA is TGCAGCGGAAGACAGGGGGCATTGAGCGAGCAGTACTTC. Encoded protein: CSGRQGALSEQYF.

V gene TRBV5-1 combines with J gene TRBJ1-1; D perhaps matches TRBD1 (5 bases). Trimming stripped 5 bases from V and 1 base from J, with 12 bases between. The V gene's germline CDR1 is SGHRS and CDR2 YFSETQ. The CDR3 is 14 residues long. This chain's CDR3 is CASSSGTENTEAFF. CDR3 bases: TGCGCCAGCAGTTCCGGGACCGAGAACACTGAAGCTTTCTTT.

This clone was seen only once. The chain joins TRBV11-3 to TRBJ2-2; a weak D match, TRBD1 (5 bases). The length of the CDR3 is 16 residues. Germline loops: CDR1 SGHNT, CDR2 YENEEA. Deletions cut 1 base from V and 5 bases from J, with 14 bases between. CDR3 residues: CASSLGQGKGTGELFF. In nucleotides, the CDR3 is TGTGCCAGCAGCTTAGGCCAGGGAAAGGGGACCGGGGAGCTGTTTTTT.

The V and J genes are TRBV6-5 and TRBJ1-6; D gene unclear. Germline V gene sequence: CDR1 MNHEY, CDR2 SVGAGI. The germline V and J ends were trimmed by 0 bases and 7 bases, with 4 bases remaining between them. The CDR3 is 13 residues long. CDR3 coding DNA: TGTGCCAGCAGTTACTCGGGAAATTCACCCCTCCACTTT. Protein: CASSYSGNSPLHF.

This chain uses TRBV18 with TRBJ1-4; 8 nucleotides line up with TRBD1. Germline V gene lookup returns CDR1 KGHSH and CDR2 LQKENI. The CDR3 length is 15 residues. V lost 0 bases to trimming and J lost 8 bases; unmatched junction nucleotides: 5. CDR3 DNA: TGTGCCAGCTCACCACCGGGACAGGTCAGGGAAAAACTGTTTTTT. Protein product: CASSPPGQVREKLFF.

Here the CDR3 DNA reads TGTGCCAGCAGTGAAGCCCGGGGACTGAGGAGTCAGCCCCAGCATTTT. Its protein product is CASSEARGLRSQPQHF. The V and J genes are TRBV6-1 and TRBJ1-5; D perhaps matches TRBD1 (5 bases). Germline CDR1 is MNHNS and CDR2 is SASEGT. V lost 0 bases and J lost 6, with 15 bases in between. CDR3 size: 16 residues.

This chain links TRBV11-2 with TRBJ1-4; D ambiguous. This CDR3 is 14 amino acids long. V was shortened by 5 bases and J by 8 bases, with 15 bases between the two germline ends. CDR1 and CDR2 from the germline V gene are SGHAT and FQNNGV. The CDR3 DNA sequence: TGTGCCAGCAGCCACCTGACGGGGATCGAAAAACTGTTTTTT. Translation gives CASSHLTGIEKLFF. The full variable domain, its missing parts supplied by reference TRBV11-2 and TRBJ1-4, is EAGVAQSPRYKIIEKRQSVAFWCNPISGHATLYWYQQILGQGPKLLIQFQNNGVVDDSQLPKDRFSAERLKGVDSTLKIQPAKLEDSAVYLCASSHLTGIEKLFFGSGTQLSVL.

The chain employs TRBV6-2 or TRBV6-3 and TRBJ1-2; D is unclear. Germline values: CDR1 MNHEY, CDR2 SVGEGT. V shed 6 bases and J shed 4 bases, with 15 bases lying between them. CDR3 length equals 14 residues. CDR3 loop: CASSQMKRGYGYTF. The DNA for the CDR3 is TGTGCCAGCAGCCAGATGAAACGCGGCTATGGCTACACCTTC.

The chain employs TRBV27 and TRBJ2-7, with D unclear. V dropped 2 bases and J dropped 4 bases, with 12 bases sitting between them. Germline V CDR1 and CDR2: MNHEY, SMNVEV (reference sequence). The CDR3 is 14 residues long. The CDR3 loop is CASSLRALGYEQYF. In DNA, the CDR3 is TGTGCCAGCAGTTTAAGGGCACTGGGTTACGAGCAGTACTTC.

This clone was counted only a few times. The chain recombines TRBV6-5 with TRBJ2-1; 12 bases align to TRBD2. Looked up from germline, CDR1 is MNHEY and CDR2 is SVGAGI. The CDR3 spans 14 residues. Losses at the gene ends were 8 bases for V and 9 bases for J; bases not matched to a gene: 8. The CDR3 loop reads CASLGLAGFGEQFF. CDR3 DNA: TGTGCCAGCTTAGGACTAGCGGGGTTCGGTGAGCAGTTCTTC.

The J gene is TRBJ1-2, the V gene TRBV19; maybe TRBD1 (6 bases). The CDR3 sequence is 14 residues long. The germline CDR1 and CDR2 sequences are LNHDA and SQIVND (reference sequence). Trimming pared 7 bases from V and 4 bases from J, leaving 16 bases between. In DNA form, the CDR3 reads TGTGCCAGTAACCGGGACACCTCGGGCTATGGCTACACCTTC. Translation: CASNRDTSGYGYTF.